The sample holds one count of the clone carrying this T cell receptor (beta chain). CDR3 length: 16 residues. With V trimmed by 4 bases and J by 0 bases, 6 bases remained unmatched. Germline loops: CDR1 SGHAT, CDR2 FQNNGV. This entry is derived from a study of OX40 agonist ivuxolimab in advanced cancers. Whole-study context: At roughly 80% male, the cohort had a mean age of 60 years, ranging from roughly 20 to 80.

Clones were sequenced by immunoSEQ multiplex PCR, and TCRdb holds only the in-frame ones, with some missing. Here the sample spans roughly 48,000 clones, about 88% being singletons. The chain has TRBV11-2 and TRBJ2-1, with TRBD2 identical over 7 bases. The clonotype was recovered from an adult with an advanced solid tumor such as melanoma, head and neck, liver or kidney cancer. Sequences were derived from CD4+ or CD8+ T cells sorted from blood, sampled in a trial of the OX40 agonist ivuxolimab. The DNA for the CDR3 is TGTGCCAGCAGCTGGAGGGGAGGGAGCTCCTACAATGAGCAGTTCTTC. Translated: CASSWRGGSSYNEQFF.